These T cell receptor beta chains were read from a single sample in a study of CD8 T cells in Susac syndrome. TCRdb reprocessed the immunoSEQ multiplex PCR reads with MiXCR, giving one entry per CDR3 protein. Here the sample spans 180,000 or so distinct CDR3 sequences, 90% to 95% being singletons. The material sequenced was CD4+ T cells from PBMCs. All receptors derive from a human donor with multiple sclerosis. Each CDR3 is given with its conserved first and last residue. D genes are given only for firm matches. Clone size is stated in some rows and not others, as once, few, many or a class when expanded.

d_call j_call clone_size v_call cdr3_aa cdr3_nt
- TRBJ2-1 - TRBV29-1 CSVLKATRDNDNEQFF TGCAGCGTTTTGAAAGCCACCCGGGACAACGACAATGAGCAGTTCTTC
TRBD1 TRBJ2-7 - TRBV7-9 CASSRDRGSGEQYF TGTGCCAGCAGCCGTGACAGGGGATCGGGCGAGCAGTACTTC
- TRBJ2-7 - TRBV7-2 CASSLWTTYEQYF TGTGCCAGCAGCTTATGGACTACCTACGAGCAGTACTTC
- TRBJ1-2 - TRBV15 CATSLHSTVNYGYTF TGTGCCACCAGTCTACACTCGACGGTTAACTATGGCTACACCTTC
TRBD1 TRBJ1-2 - TRBV18 CASSPSGTDKVNGYTF TGTGCCAGCTCACCGTCCGGGACAGACAAAGTGAACGGCTACACCTTC
- TRBJ2-1 - TRBV28 CASSKRDSPNEQFF TGTGCCAGCAGTAAGCGGGACAGCCCCAATGAGCAGTTCTTC
TRBD1 TRBJ2-3 once TRBV12-3/TRBV12-4 CASSPHRGDTDTQYF TGTGCCAGCAGTCCCCACAGGGGTGACACAGATACGCAGTATTTT
TRBD1 TRBJ2-6 - TRBV24-1 CATSDPPGTGGSGANVLTF TGTGCCACCAGTGATCCCCCCGGGACAGGGGGATCTGGGGCCAACGTCCTGACTTTC
- TRBJ2-1 - TRBV27 CASSFAAGLPKSEQFF TGTGCCAGCAGTTTCGCGGCGGGACTCCCTAAGTCTGAGCAGTTCTTC
- TRBJ2-7 - TRBV20-1 CSANLDYEQYF TGCAGTGCCAATCTTGACTACGAGCAGTACTTC
- TRBJ2-3 - TRBV24-1 CATSGGSTDTQYF TGTGCCACCAGTGGTGGTAGCACAGATACGCAGTATTTT
TRBD2 TRBJ2-5 - TRBV7-8 CASSSSGTSGRREYF TGTGCCAGCAGCTCCTCCGGGACTAGCGGACGACGAGAGTACTTC
- TRBJ2-3 - TRBV11-1 CASSVSGIRGTDTQYF TGTGCCAGCAGCGTTAGCGGAATCAGAGGCACAGATACGCAGTATTTT
- TRBJ2-3 - TRBV5-6 CASSLITGAYSTDTQYF TGTGCCAGCAGCTTGATCACGGGGGCTTACAGCACAGATACGCAGTATTTT
- TRBJ2-1 once TRBV5-1 CASRFMTGDRGNEQFF TGCGCCAGCAGATTTATGACCGGAGACCGGGGCAATGAGCAGTTCTTC
- TRBJ1-1 - TRBV5-1 CASSYDPGLSTEAFF TGCGCCAGCAGCTACGATCCGGGACTATCAACTGAAGCTTTCTTT
- TRBJ2-1 - TRBV15 CATSRDPAGSSYNEQFF TGTGCCACCAGCAGAGATCCGGCGGGAAGCTCCTACAATGAGCAGTTCTTC
TRBD1 TRBJ1-2 - TRBV3-1 CASSQGGTGFYTF TGTGCCAGCAGCCAAGGAGGGACAGGGTTCTACACCTTC
TRBD2 TRBJ2-7 - TRBV7-9 CASSLATSGLHEQYF TGTGCCAGCAGCTTAGCGACTAGCGGGCTCCACGAGCAGTACTTC
- TRBJ2-1 once TRBV9 CASSPSGDTYNEQFF TGTGCCAGCAGCCCAAGCGGAGACACCTACAATGAGCAGTTCTTC
- TRBJ2-5 once TRBV19 CASSERDLETQYF TGTGCCAGTAGTGAAAGGGATCTGGAGACCCAGTACTTC
- TRBJ2-4 - TRBV6-1 CASSEAGEGDIQYF TGTGCCAGCAGTGAAGCGGGAGAAGGGGACATTCAGTACTTC
- TRBJ2-7 - TRBV3-1 CASSQEPRAYEQYF TGTGCCAGCAGCCAAGAACCCAGGGCCTACGAGCAGTACTTC
- TRBJ2-7 - TRBV20-1 CSARGGDEQYF TGCAGTGCTAGAGGTGGGGACGAGCAGTACTTC
- TRBJ1-2 - TRBV30 CAWSEPTPNYGYTF TGTGCCTGGAGTGAACCGACACCTAACTATGGCTACACCTTC
- TRBJ2-4 - TRBV20-1 CSANRVDGAKNIQYF TGCAGTGCCAATCGGGTCGACGGAGCCAAAAACATTCAGTACTTC
- TRBJ2-5 - TRBV3-1 CASSPRDSLGETQYF TGTGCCAGCAGCCCCCGGGACTCTTTGGGGGAGACCCAGTACTTC
- TRBJ2-4 - TRBV4-1 CASSQGPGRTLAKNIQYF TGCGCCAGCAGCCAAGGACCGGGACGGACCCTAGCCAAAAACATTCAGTACTTC
- TRBJ2-7 - TRBV7-9 CASSLELGEQYF TGTGCCAGCAGCTTAGAATTGGGCGAGCAGTACTTC
- TRBJ2-1 few TRBV6-6 CASSFGASSYNEQFF TGTGCCAGCAGTTTCGGGGCGAGCTCCTACAATGAGCAGTTCTTC
TRBD1 TRBJ1-5 - TRBV2 CASIQDRGQGQQPQHF TGTGCCAGCATCCAAGACAGGGGGCAAGGCCAACAGCCCCAGCATTTT
- TRBJ1-1 - TRBV30 CAWSPQGPDTEAFF TGTGCCTGGAGTCCGCAGGGGCCGGACACTGAAGCTTTCTTT
TRBD2 TRBJ2-7 - TRBV7-9 CATGGLAGPYEQYF TGTGCCACGGGGGGACTAGCGGGACCCTACGAGCAGTACTTC
- TRBJ2-4 - TRBV30 CAGTSKNIQYF TGTGCCGGGACCTCCAAAAACATTCAGTACTTC
- TRBJ2-2 few TRBV9 CASSTRSTGELFF TGTGCCAGCAGCACCCGTTCCACCGGGGAGCTGTTTTTT
TRBD1 TRBJ2-3 - TRBV20-1 CSAHAPGQGITDTQYF TGCAGTGCCCACGCCCCGGGACAGGGAATTACAGATACGCAGTATTTT
TRBD1 TRBJ2-3 - TRBV14 CASSRLRQGRDTQYF TGTGCCAGCAGCCGACTTCGACAGGGCAGAGATACGCAGTATTTT
TRBD2 TRBJ2-3 - TRBV2 CANRARVLADTDTQYF TGTGCCAACAGAGCCCGTGTACTAGCGGACACAGATACGCAGTATTTT
- TRBJ1-4 - TRBV25-1 CASRGDGREKLFF TGTGCCAGCAGAGGCGACGGAAGAGAAAAACTGTTTTTT
- TRBJ2-1 - TRBV7-9 CASSSDGYNEQFF TGTGCCAGCAGCTCGGACGGCTACAATGAGCAGTTCTTC
- TRBJ1-1 - TRBV27 CASSRAQGANTEAFF TGTGCCAGCAGCCGTGCCCAGGGAGCGAACACTGAAGCTTTCTTT
TRBD1 TRBJ1-1 - TRBV5-6 CASSRSPGQGYTEAFF TGTGCCAGCAGCCGATCGCCGGGACAGGGGTACACTGAAGCTTTCTTT
- TRBJ2-1 - TRBV20-1 CSASFENNEQFF TGCAGTGCTAGTTTCGAGAACAATGAGCAGTTCTTC
- TRBJ1-2 once TRBV5-1 CASRPPTGGYTF TGCGCCAGCAGACCTCCCACAGGCGGCTACACCTTC
- TRBJ2-7 - TRBV20-1 CSARAPKMSSYEQYF TGCAGTGCTAGAGCGCCCAAGATGAGCTCCTACGAGCAGTACTTC
- TRBJ2-2 - TRBV20-1 CSAAGLPTANTGELFF TGCAGTGCCGCCGGGCTACCCACCGCGAACACCGGGGAGCTGTTTTTT
- TRBJ2-7 - TRBV12-5 CASGKAQYEQYF TGTGCTAGTGGTAAGGCCCAATACGAGCAGTACTTC
- TRBJ2-7 - TRBV3-1 CASSQDQTESYEQYF TGTGCCAGCAGCCAAGATCAAACAGAATCCTACGAGCAGTACTTC
TRBD2 TRBJ2-7 - TRBV24-1 CATSRDGGSSYEQYF TGTGCCACCTCGCGGGACGGGGGGAGCTCCTACGAGCAGTACTTC
- TRBJ2-1 - TRBV29-1 CSVELAVPGGEQFF TGCAGCGTTGAGTTGGCGGTACCCGGCGGTGAGCAGTTCTTC
- TRBJ2-6 - TRBV2 CASSADGLSGANVLTF TGTGCCAGCTCGGCGGACGGACTCTCTGGGGCCAACGTCCTGACTTTC
- TRBJ1-2 - TRBV2 CASTIDTRRGYTF TGTGCCAGCACCATAGATACCCGTCGGGGCTACACCTTC
- TRBJ2-1 - TRBV11-3 CASSRRLEQFF TGTGCCAGCAGCCGTAGACTGGAGCAGTTCTTC
- TRBJ2-1 once TRBV30 CAWSVLTDDNEQFF TGTGCCTGGAGTGTACTAACAGACGACAATGAGCAGTTCTTC
- TRBJ2-1 - TRBV5-4 CASSGGNQRQFF TGTGCCAGCAGCGGGGGGAACCAACGGCAGTTCTTC